The 16 T cell receptor beta chains in this list originate from one sample, sequenced in a study of blood T cell repertoires in COVID-19. Assay used: immunoSEQ multiplex PCR; TCRdb lists only in-frame clones, some missing. Here the sample spans about 98,000 clones, nearly 90% being singletons. The sequenced sample consisted of peripheral blood. These receptor sequences come from a man aged 65 to 79 with acute or convalescent COVID-19.

This chain uses TRBV5-5 with TRBJ1-5; D perhaps matches TRBD1 (6 bases). The length of the CDR3 is 14 residues. The germline V gene has CDR1 SGHKS and CDR2 YYEKEE (reference sequence). Trimming shortened V by 4 bases and J by 0 bases, and 8 bases separated the two germline ends. CDR3 sequence: CASSGGHSNQPQHF. In nucleotides, the CDR3 is TGTGCCAGCAGCGGGGGACATAGCAATCAGCCCCAGCATTTT.

The chain has TRBV30 and TRBJ1-2; 7 bases are shared with TRBD1. The CDR3 loop spans 13 amino acids. CDR1 is GTSNPN, CDR2 SVGIG, per germline (reference sequence). V gave up 2 bases and J gave up 0 bases; unmatched junction bases: 0. In DNA form, the CDR3 reads TGTGCCTGGAGTAGGGGGCCTAACTATGGCTACACCTTC. Residues: CAWSRGPNYGYTF.

V usage is TRBV5-6 and J usage is TRBJ1-4, with TRBD1 matching over 9 bases. With V trimmed by 4 bases and J by 7 bases, 11 bases remained unmatched. Germline CDR1 reads SGHDT; CDR2 reads YYEEEE. This CDR3 contains 16 residues. CDR3 DNA sequence: TGTGCCAGCAGCATTGAACAGGGGGCGATTGGTGAAAAACTGTTTTTT. Translated, it gives CASSIEQGAIGEKLFF.

This clone was seen once. J is TRBJ1-5 and V is TRBV5-8; 7 nucleotides match TRBD1. The CDR3 length is 16 residues. CDR1 and CDR2 (germline): SGHTS, YDEGEE. V lost 6 bases and J lost 1; bases outside the gene matches: 10. The CDR3 region is CASIPRQGGSNQPQHF. The CDR3 region has the DNA TGTGCCAGCATCCCTCGACAGGGTGGCAGCAATCAGCCCCAGCATTTT.

The chain employs TRBV6-5 and TRBJ1-2; 9 positions match TRBD1. CDR1 MNHEY and CDR2 SVGAGI come from the germline V gene. This CDR3 is 15 amino acids long. J was trimmed by 4 bases and V by 4 bases; bases with no gene match: 7. This CDR3 is CASSSGQGIGYGYTF. CDR3 coding DNA: TGTGCCAGCAGTTCCGGACAGGGGATCGGCTATGGCTACACCTTC.

This clone was found a few times. The rearrangement links TRBV11-2 to TRBJ2-1, with a possible D match to TRBD1 (5 bases). Germline assignment: CDR1 SGHAT and CDR2 FQNNGV. This CDR3 is 16 amino acids long. V lost 2 bases to trimming and J lost 0 bases, with 11 bases between them. This CDR3 is CASSLRGFGSYNEQFF. The CDR3 DNA follows: TGTGCCAGCAGCTTAAGGGGTTTCGGCTCCTACAATGAGCAGTTCTTC.

This clone has just one count. J is TRBJ1-2 and V is TRBV28; D perhaps matches TRBD1 (5 bases). Germline V lookup: CDR1 MDHEN, CDR2 SYDVKM. This CDR3 spans 16 amino acids. The V and J ends lost 6 bases and 4 bases respectively, with 21 bases between them. The chain's CDR3 is CASSPGGEVSLYGYTF. CDR3 bases: TGTGCCAGCAGCCCGGGGGGGGAGGTTTCCCTCTATGGCTACACCTTC.

The count of this clone is one. The rearrangement joins TRBV12-3 or TRBV12-4 to TRBJ1-1; D might be TRBD1 (5 bases). CDR3 length: 13 amino acids. Trimming took 2 bases from V and 11 from J, leaving 15 bases between them. In nucleotides, the CDR3 is TGTGCCAGCAGTTTATCGGCCTCTCGGGGGGCTTTCTTT. Translating it yields CASSLSASRGAFF.

This chain connects TRBV30 to TRBJ1-3; D is possibly TRBD1 (6 bases). The CDR3 loop spans 17 amino acids. The germline V and J ends were trimmed by 0 bases and 1 base, with 16 bases remaining between them. The germline V gene has CDR1 GTSNPN and CDR2 SVGIG (reference sequence). The CDR3 sequence: CAWSVQRTENSGNTIYF. CDR3 sequence (DNA): TGTGCCTGGAGTGTACAGAGGACAGAGAATTCTGGAAACACCATATATTTT.

This clone has only one observation. The chain is built from TRBV5-1 and TRBJ2-7; D is undetermined. The CDR3 extends over 13 amino acids. In germline, CDR1 is SGHRS, CDR2 YFSETQ. The ends were cut back, 0 bases at V and 4 bases at J, with 8 bases in the middle. CDR3 nucleotide sequence: TGCGCCAGCAGCTTGGATCGCGCTTACGAGCAGTACTTC. Amino acids: CASSLDRAYEQYF.

The gene calls are TRBV25-1 and TRBJ2-7, with D possibly TRBD2 on 6 matching bases. From germline, CDR1 is MGHDK and CDR2 SYGVNS. The CDR3 totals 14 residues. Trimming took off 2 bases at V and 3 bases at J, with 11 bases between the two ends. The CDR3 region has the DNA TGTGCCAGCAGTGAAAGGGGAGGAAGCTACGAGCAGTACGTC. It codes for CASSERGGSYEQYV.

The chain links TRBV20-1 to TRBJ2-5, with D uncertain. Germline V gene sequence: CDR1 DFQATT, CDR2 SNEGSKA (reference sequence). The CDR3 sequence is 15 residues long. V was trimmed by 3 bases and J by 5 bases, leaving 19 bases between them. CDR3 protein: CSASVQTPSRETQYF. CDR3 DNA: TGCAGTGCTAGTGTCCAGACTCCGTCGAGGGAGACCCAGTACTTC.

The V call is TRBV3-1 (or the pseudogene TRBV3-2), the J call TRBJ2-6, with 7 bases lining up with TRBD1. CDR3 length: 18 amino acids. CDR1 and CDR2 (germline): LGHDT, YNNKEL (reference sequence). The J segment lost 2 bases and the V segment lost 4 bases, leaving 11 bases of the junction unmatched. The CDR3 nucleotides read TGTGCCAGCAGCCGCCAGGGGGACCGTGGCCCTGGGGCCAACGTCCTGACTTTC. Translated: CASSRQGDRGPGANVLTF.

The CDR3 DNA is TGTGCCAGCAGCCGACAGGGGGAGAATTCACCCCTCCACTTT. This translates into CASSRQGENSPLHF. The chain combines TRBV27 with TRBJ1-6; 9 bases are a match to TRBD1. The CDR3 contains 14 residues. Germline V gene sequence: CDR1 MNHEY, CDR2 SMNVEV (reference sequence). Trimming cost V 6 bases and J 7 bases; bases outside gene matches: 4.

CDR3 amino acids: CASSPSGVHTGELFF. CDR3 in DNA: TGTGCCAGCTCACCTAGCGGGGTGCACACCGGGGAGCTGTTTTTT. This chain uses TRBV18 with TRBJ2-2; 8 bases are a match to TRBD2. CDR3 length: 15 residues. Germline CDR1 and CDR2: KGHSH and LQKENI. V shed 3 bases, J shed 3 bases, and the junction held 3 bases outside the gene matches.

The chain recombines TRBV7-9 with TRBJ1-2, with D possibly matching TRBD1 (6 bases). Trimming stripped 6 bases from V and 9 bases from J, with 14 bases between. The CDR3 runs to 12 residues. Germline loops: CDR1 SEHNR, CDR2 FQNEAQ (reference sequence). CDR3 coding DNA: TGTGCCAGCAGTACCGGGACATCGCGCTACACCTTC. Its translation is CASSTGTSRYTF.